What follows are 9 T cell receptor beta chains derived from one specimen sequenced in a study of blood T cell repertoires in COVID-19. Here immunoSEQ multiplex PCR was the method, and the copy in TCRdb shows in-frame clones only, minus some. In the table there are about 100,000 clones, around 90% of which are singletons. Sequencing used peripheral blood. The source is a human donor with active COVID-19. The donor label of this sample is uncertain.

The rearrangement joins TRBV18 to TRBJ1-1; TRBD1 is a possible D gene (6 bases). Trimming left V 4 bases short and J 4 bases short, with 10 bases between. CDR1 and CDR2 from the germline V gene are KGHSH and LQKENI. The CDR3 spans 13 residues. In nucleotides, the CDR3 is TGTGCCAGCTCACAGGGGGTCGCCACTGAAGCTTTCTTT. This sequence encodes CASSQGVATEAFF.

The V gene is TRBV3-1 (or the pseudogene TRBV3-2), the J gene TRBJ2-7; D unclear. The CDR3 spans 15 residues. V lost 0 bases and J lost 2, with 11 bases in between. From germline, CDR1 is LGHDT and CDR2 YNNKEL (reference sequence). The CDR3 DNA sequence: TGTGCCAGCAGCCAAGATCGTGCGGTTCCCTACGAGCAGTACTTC. It encodes CASSQDRAVPYEQYF.

The V call is TRBV27, the J call TRBJ2-5; 10 bases agree with TRBD2. This CDR3 is 16 amino acids long. With V trimmed by 4 bases and J by 4 bases, 9 bases remained unmatched. From germline, CDR1 is MNHEY and CDR2 SMNVEV (reference sequence). CDR3 sequence (DNA): TGTGCCAGCAGTTCAGGAGCGGGGGGGCAGGGAGAGACCCAGTACTTC. Protein: CASSSGAGGQGETQYF.

V is TRBV19 and J is TRBJ2-6, with D unresolved. Germline-derived CDR1 and CDR2 are LNHDA and SQIVND (reference sequence). The CDR3 runs to 16 residues. Trimming took 1 base from V and 4 from J, leaving 11 bases between them. The CDR3 nucleotides read TGTGCCAGTAGTATAGTCCCAGATCCGGGGGCCAACGTCCTGACTTTC. Translation gives CASSIVPDPGANVLTF. The full variable domain, with the rest looked up from reference TRBV19 and TRBJ2-6, is DGGITQSPKYLFRKEGQNVTLSCEQNLNHDAMYWYRQDPGQGLRLIYYSQIVNDFQKGDIAEGYSVSREKKESFPLTVTSAQKNPTAFYLCASSIVPDPGANVLTFGAGSRLTVL.

The gene calls are TRBV6-5 and TRBJ2-1; D is ambiguous. V was cut by 4 bases and J by 5 bases, with 9 bases left in between. Germline lookup yields CDR1 MNHEY and CDR2 SVGAGI. The CDR3 has 13 amino acids. The DNA of the CDR3 is TGTGCCAGCAGTTCCCGAGACAACAATGAGCAGTTCTTC. It is translated as CASSSRDNNEQFF.

The chain joins TRBV5-1 to TRBJ2-2; 8 nucleotides line up with TRBD2. Germline trimming cut 0 bases from V and 5 bases from J; bases unmatched to any gene: 3. Per the germline V gene, CDR1 is SGHRS and CDR2 is YFSETQ. The CDR3 contains 15 residues. The CDR3 DNA sequence: TGCGCCAGCAGCTTGGAAGCGGGGGTAACCGGGGAGCTGTTTTTT. Encoded protein: CASSLEAGVTGELFF.

The chain links TRBV2 to TRBJ2-4; 14 bases align to TRBD2. The ends lost 3 bases at V and 7 bases at J; junction bases unmatched: 2. This CDR3 comprises 15 residues. Looked up from germline, CDR1 is SNHLY and CDR2 is FYNNEI. The CDR3 is CASSEGLAGANIQYF. The DNA of the CDR3 is TGTGCCAGCAGTGAGGGACTAGCGGGGGCCAACATTCAGTACTTC.

V is TRBV4-3 and J is TRBJ1-3; no clear D. CDR1 is LGHNA, CDR2 YSLEER, per germline. V lost 0 bases and J 0 bases, leaving 9 bases between the germline ends. This CDR3 comprises 16 residues. The CDR3 region is CASSQDQVASGNTIYF. In DNA, the CDR3 is TGCGCCAGCAGCCAAGATCAGGTCGCCTCTGGAAACACCATATATTTT.

This chain uses TRBV27 with TRBJ1-2; D is unclear. V shed 5 bases and J shed 2 bases, with 15 bases lying between them. Germline loops: CDR1 MNHEY, CDR2 SMNVEV (reference sequence). The CDR3 consists of 15 residues. CDR3 protein: CASSLVPGANYGYTF. The DNA for the CDR3 is TGTGCCAGCAGTCTTGTGCCGGGAGCGAACTATGGCTACACCTTC.